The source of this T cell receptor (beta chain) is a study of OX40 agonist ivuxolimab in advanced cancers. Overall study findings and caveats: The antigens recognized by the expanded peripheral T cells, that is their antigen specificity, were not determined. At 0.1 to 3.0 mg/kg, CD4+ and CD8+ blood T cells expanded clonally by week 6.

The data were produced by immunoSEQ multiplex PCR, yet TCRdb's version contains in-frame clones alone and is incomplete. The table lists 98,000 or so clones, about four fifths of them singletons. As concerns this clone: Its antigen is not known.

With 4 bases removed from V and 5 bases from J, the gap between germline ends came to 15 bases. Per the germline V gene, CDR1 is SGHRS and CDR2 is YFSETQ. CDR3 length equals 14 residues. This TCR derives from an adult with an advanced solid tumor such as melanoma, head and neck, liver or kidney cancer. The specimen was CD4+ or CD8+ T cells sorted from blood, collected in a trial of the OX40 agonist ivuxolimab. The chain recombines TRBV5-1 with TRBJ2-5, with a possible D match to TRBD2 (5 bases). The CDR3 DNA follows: TGCGCCAGCAGCCAGCGAATGAGGGCCGAGACCCAGTACTTC. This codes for CASSQRMRAETQYF.